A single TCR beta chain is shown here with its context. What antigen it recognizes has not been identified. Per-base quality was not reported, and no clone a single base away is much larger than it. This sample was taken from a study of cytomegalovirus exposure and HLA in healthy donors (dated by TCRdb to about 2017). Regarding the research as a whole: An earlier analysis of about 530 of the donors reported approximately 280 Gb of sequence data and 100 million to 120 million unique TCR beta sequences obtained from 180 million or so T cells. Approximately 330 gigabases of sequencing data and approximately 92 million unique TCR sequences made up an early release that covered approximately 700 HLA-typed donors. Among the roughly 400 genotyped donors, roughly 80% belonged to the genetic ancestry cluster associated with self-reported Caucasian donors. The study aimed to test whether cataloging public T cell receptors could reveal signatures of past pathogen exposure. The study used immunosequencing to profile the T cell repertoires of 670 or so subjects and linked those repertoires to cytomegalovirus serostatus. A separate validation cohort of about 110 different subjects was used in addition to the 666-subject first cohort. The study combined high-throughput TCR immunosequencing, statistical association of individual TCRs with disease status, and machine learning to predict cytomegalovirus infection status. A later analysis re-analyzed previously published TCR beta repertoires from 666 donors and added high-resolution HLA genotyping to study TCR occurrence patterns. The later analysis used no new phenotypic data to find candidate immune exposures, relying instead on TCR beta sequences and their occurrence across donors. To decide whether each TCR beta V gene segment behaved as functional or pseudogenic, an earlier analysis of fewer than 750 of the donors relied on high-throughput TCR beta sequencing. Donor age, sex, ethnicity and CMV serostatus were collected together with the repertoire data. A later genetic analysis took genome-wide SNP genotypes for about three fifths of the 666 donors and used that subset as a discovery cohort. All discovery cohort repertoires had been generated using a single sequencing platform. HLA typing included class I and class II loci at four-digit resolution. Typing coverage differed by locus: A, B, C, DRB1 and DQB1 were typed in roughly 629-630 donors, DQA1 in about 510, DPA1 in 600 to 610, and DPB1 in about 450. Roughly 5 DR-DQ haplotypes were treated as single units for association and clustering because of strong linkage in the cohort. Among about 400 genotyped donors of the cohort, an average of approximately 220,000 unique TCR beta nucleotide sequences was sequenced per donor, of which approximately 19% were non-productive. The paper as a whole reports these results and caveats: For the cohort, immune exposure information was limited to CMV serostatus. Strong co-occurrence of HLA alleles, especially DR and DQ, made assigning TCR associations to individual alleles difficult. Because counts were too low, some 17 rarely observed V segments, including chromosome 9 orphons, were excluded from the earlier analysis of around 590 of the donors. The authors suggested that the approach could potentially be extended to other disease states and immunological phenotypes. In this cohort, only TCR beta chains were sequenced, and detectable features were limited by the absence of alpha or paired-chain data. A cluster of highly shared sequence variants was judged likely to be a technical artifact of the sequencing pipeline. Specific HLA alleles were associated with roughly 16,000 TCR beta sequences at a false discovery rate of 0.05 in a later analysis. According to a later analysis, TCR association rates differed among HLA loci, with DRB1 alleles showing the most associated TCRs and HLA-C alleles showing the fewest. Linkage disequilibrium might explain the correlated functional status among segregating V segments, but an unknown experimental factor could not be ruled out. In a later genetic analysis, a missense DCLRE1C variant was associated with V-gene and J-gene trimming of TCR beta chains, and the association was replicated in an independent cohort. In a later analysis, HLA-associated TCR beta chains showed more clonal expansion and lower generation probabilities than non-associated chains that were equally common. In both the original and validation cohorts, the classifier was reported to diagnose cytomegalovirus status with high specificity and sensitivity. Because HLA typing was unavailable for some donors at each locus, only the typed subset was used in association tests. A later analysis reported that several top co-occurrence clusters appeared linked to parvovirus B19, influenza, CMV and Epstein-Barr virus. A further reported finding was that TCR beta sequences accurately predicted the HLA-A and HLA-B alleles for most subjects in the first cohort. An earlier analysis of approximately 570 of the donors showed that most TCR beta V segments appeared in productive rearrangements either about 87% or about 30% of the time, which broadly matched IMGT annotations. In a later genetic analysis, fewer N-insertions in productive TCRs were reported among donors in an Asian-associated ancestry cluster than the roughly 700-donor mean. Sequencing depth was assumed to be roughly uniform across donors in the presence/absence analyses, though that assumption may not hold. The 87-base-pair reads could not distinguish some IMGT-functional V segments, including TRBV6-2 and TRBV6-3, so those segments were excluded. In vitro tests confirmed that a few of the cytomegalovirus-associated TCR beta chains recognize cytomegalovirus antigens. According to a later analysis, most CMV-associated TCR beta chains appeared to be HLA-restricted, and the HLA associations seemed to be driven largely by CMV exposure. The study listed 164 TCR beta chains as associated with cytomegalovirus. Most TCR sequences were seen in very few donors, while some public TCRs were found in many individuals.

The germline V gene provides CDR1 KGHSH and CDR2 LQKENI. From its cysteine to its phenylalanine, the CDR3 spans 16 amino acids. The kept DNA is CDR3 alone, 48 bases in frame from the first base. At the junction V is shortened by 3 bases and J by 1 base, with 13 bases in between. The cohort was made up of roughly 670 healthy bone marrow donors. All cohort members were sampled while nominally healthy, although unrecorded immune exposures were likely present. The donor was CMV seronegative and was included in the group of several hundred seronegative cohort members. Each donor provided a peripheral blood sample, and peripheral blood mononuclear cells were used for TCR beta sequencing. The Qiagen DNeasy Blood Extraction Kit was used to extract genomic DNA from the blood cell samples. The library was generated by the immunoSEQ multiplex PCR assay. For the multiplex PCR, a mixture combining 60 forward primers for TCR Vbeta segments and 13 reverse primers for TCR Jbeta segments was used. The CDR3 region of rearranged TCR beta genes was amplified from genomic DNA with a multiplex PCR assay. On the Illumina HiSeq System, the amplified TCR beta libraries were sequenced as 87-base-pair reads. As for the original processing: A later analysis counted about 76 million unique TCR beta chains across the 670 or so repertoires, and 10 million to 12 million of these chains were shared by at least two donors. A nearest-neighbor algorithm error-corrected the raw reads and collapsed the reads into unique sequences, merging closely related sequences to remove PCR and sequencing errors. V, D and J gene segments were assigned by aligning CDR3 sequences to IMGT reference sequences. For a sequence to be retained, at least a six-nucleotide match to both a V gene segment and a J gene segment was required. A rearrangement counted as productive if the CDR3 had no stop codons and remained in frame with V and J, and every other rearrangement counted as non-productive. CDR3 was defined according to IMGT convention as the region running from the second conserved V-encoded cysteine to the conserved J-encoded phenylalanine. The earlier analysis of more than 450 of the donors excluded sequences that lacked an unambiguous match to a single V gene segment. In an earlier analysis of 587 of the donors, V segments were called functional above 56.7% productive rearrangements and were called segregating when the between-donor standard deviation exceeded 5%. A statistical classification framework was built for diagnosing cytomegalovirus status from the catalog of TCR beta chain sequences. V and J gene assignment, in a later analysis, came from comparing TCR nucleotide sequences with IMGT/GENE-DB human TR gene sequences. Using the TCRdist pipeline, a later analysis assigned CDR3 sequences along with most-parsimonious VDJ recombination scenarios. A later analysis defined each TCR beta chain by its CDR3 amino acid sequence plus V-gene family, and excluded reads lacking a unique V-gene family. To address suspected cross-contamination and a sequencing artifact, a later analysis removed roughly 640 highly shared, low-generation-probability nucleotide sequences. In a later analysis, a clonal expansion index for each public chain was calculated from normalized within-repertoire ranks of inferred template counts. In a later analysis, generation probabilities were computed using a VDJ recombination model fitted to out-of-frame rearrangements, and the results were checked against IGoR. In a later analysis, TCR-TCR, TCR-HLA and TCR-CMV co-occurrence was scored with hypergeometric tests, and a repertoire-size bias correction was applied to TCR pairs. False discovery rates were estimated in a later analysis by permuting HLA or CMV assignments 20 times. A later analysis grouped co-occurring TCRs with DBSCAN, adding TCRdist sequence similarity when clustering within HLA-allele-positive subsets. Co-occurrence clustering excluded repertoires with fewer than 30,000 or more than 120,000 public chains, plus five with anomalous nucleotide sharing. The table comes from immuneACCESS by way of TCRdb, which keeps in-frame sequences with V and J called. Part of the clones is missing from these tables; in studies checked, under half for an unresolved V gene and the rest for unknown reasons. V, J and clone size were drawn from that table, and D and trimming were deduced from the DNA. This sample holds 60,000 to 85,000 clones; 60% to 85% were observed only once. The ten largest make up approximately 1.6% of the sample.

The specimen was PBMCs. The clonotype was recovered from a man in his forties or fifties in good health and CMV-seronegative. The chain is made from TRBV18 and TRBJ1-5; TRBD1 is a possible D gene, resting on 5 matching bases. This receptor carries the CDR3 CASSPPGMGSNQPQHF. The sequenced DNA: TGTGCCAGCTCACCTCCAGGGATGGGGAGCAATCAGCCCCAGCATTTT.